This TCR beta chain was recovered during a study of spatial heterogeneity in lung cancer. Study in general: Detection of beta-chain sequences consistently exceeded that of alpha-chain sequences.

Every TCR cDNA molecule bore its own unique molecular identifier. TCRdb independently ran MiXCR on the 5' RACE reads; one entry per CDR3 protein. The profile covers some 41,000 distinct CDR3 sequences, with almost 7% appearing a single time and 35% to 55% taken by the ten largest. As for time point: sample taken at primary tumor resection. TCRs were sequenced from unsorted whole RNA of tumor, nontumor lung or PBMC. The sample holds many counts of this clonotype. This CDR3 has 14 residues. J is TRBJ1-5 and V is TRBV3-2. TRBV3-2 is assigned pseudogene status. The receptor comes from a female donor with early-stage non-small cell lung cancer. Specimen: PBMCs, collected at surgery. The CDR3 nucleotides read TGTGCCAGCAGCCAAAAGGAAAGCAATCAGCCCCAGCATTTT. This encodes CASSQKESNQPQHF.